The 16 T cell receptor beta chains below were found in one sample sequenced in a study of shared clonotypes between healthy human individuals. Only CD45RO-negative cells positively selected for CCR7 counted as naive CD8 cells, so terminally differentiated effector memory CD45RA+ cells were excluded. The protocol was immunoSEQ multiplex PCR, while the TCRdb copy is restricted to in-frame clones and leaves out a portion. The sample lists about 2 million clones; around 96% were seen once. Sequenced input: naive CD8+ T cells sorted from blood. Receptors were obtained from a man aged 18-30 years in good health.

The chain recombines TRBV19 with TRBJ2-7; D is unclear. The CDR3 is 15 residues long. The germline CDR1 and CDR2 sequences are LNHDA and SQIVND (reference sequence). The germline V and J ends were trimmed by 0 bases and 1 base, with 10 bases remaining between them. The CDR3 protein is CASSIDDGPSYEQYF. The CDR3 coding sequence is TGTGCCAGTAGTATAGACGACGGACCTTCCTACGAGCAGTACTTC.

The CDR3 DNA follows: TGTGCCAGCAGTTACCTGGGGGAGGGGGCCGGGAATGAGCAGTTCTTC. Protein sequence: CASSYLGEGAGNEQFF. The rearrangement uses TRBV6-5 and TRBJ2-1; D may match TRBD1 or TRBD2 (7 bases each). The CDR3 runs to 16 residues. The V end lost 2 bases, the J end lost 7 bases, and 18 bases lay between the germline ends. Germline V gene data show CDR1 as MNHEY and CDR2 as SVGAGI.

The gene calls are TRBV4-3 and TRBJ2-7; D is undetermined. The V and J ends lost 0 bases and 0 bases respectively, with 15 bases between them. The CDR3 extends over 17 amino acids. CDR1 is LGHNA, CDR2 YSLEER, per germline. The CDR3 nucleotides are TGCGCCAGCAGCCAAGACCTCTCCGGCGGATTCTCCTACGAGCAGTACTTC. Encoded protein: CASSQDLSGGFSYEQYF.

The rearrangement joins TRBV5-4 to TRBJ2-2; the match to TRBD2 covers 8 bases. The CDR3 has 17 amino acids. CDR1 and CDR2 (germline): SGHNT, YYREEE (reference sequence). V lost 0 bases, J lost 2 bases, and 6 bases stayed unmatched. The CDR3 bases are TGTGCCAGCAGCTTGGAGGGCTTAGCGGGAAACACCGGGGAGCTGTTTTTT. Translated, it gives CASSLEGLAGNTGELFF.

Comments on this clone: The same CDR3 arises from other DNA sequences in this sample as well. The V and J genes are TRBV9 and TRBJ2-3; weak D call: TRBD2 (6 bases). Trimming pared 0 bases from V and 1 base from J, leaving 12 bases between. The CDR3 length is 16 residues. In germline, CDR1 is SGDLS, CDR2 YYNGEE. The CDR3 DNA reads as TGTGCCAGCAGCGTAGATGGCGGCGGGGGCACAGATACGCAGTATTTT. The encoded protein is CASSVDGGGGTDTQYF.

This chain connects TRBV4-2 to TRBJ1-5; D is possibly TRBD1 (5 bases). Germline loops: CDR1 LGHNA, CDR2 YNFKEQ. V lost 3 bases and J lost 0, with 9 bases in between. There are 15 residues in the CDR3. The CDR3 coding sequence is TGTGCCAGCAGCCAGGGGGAATATAGCAATCAGCCCCAGCATTTT. It codes for CASSQGEYSNQPQHF.

The genes are TRBV28 and TRBJ2-7, with D possibly TRBD1 on 6 matching bases. CDR3 length: 17 residues. Germline CDR1 MDHEN, CDR2 SYDVKM. The V end lost 3 bases, the J end lost 0 bases, and 18 bases lay between the germline ends. The CDR3 region is CASSFPSTGFSSYEQYF. DNA for the CDR3: TGTGCCAGCAGTTTTCCGTCTACAGGGTTTAGCTCCTACGAGCAGTACTTC.

The chain uses TRBV4-3 and TRBJ2-1; 9 nucleotides match TRBD2. V trimming: 0 bases; J trimming: 3 bases; junction bases outside the gene matches: 6. The CDR3 is made up of 17 amino acids. Germline-derived CDR1 and CDR2 are LGHNA and YSLEER. CDR3 sequence: CASSQDRAGGLYNEQFF. CDR3 DNA: TGCGCCAGCAGCCAAGATAGGGCGGGAGGGCTCTACAATGAGCAGTTCTTC.

The rearrangement links TRBV29-1 to TRBJ2-7; no reliable D call. Per germline, CDR1 SQVTM and CDR2 ANQGSEA. The CDR3 contains 11 residues. V was cut by 5 bases and J by 4 bases, with 9 bases left in between. CDR3 DNA: TGCAGCGTTAGGTCACTTTACGAGCAGTACTTC. This translates into CSVRSLYEQYF.

The sample holds one count of this clone. Distinct nucleotide sequences in the sample also encode this CDR3. The V and J genes are TRBV9 and TRBJ1-3; D might be TRBD1 (5 bases). Germline CDR1 reads SGDLS; CDR2 reads YYNGEE. This CDR3 has 14 amino acids. The V end lost 0 bases, the J end lost 4 bases, and 8 bases lay between the germline ends. Here the CDR3 DNA reads TGTGCCAGCAGCGTAGGGGGGACCGGAAACACCATATATTTT. The encoded protein is CASSVGGTGNTIYF.

The rearrangement joins TRBV6-1 to TRBJ2-7; D tentatively reads TRBD1 or TRBD2 (5 bases each). CDR1 and CDR2 from the germline V gene are MNHNS and SASEGT. V lost 0 bases, J lost 2 bases, and 14 bases lay in between. The CDR3 runs 16 residues. CDR3 in amino acids: CASSEAGGGSPYEQYF. In nucleotides, the CDR3 is TGTGCCAGCAGTGAAGCTGGGGGTGGCAGCCCCTACGAGCAGTACTTC.

This clone was counted a single time. The V and J genes are TRBV7-8 and TRBJ2-4, with TRBD1 matching 8 bases. CDR1 is SGHVS, CDR2 FQNEAQ, per germline. The CDR3 length is 17 residues. With 1 base clipped from V and 4 bases from J, the junction kept 9 bases outside the gene matches. CDR3 sequence (DNA): TGTGCCAGCAGCTTAGTCCCAGGACAGGGCGATAAAAACATTCAGTACTTC. Its translation is CASSLVPGQGDKNIQYF.

The CDR3, as DNA: TGTGCCAGCTCACCCTCCGCTTGGGATACGCAGTATTTT. This gives the protein CASSPSAWDTQYF. V is TRBV18 and J is TRBJ2-3; no reliable D call. V lost 3 bases and J 6 bases, leaving 10 bases between the germline ends. This CDR3 comprises 13 residues. Germline V gene data show CDR1 as KGHSH and CDR2 as LQKENI.

V and J are TRBV6-1 and TRBJ2-7; a possible D gene is TRBD1 (5 bases). Trimming removed 1 base at V and 0 bases at J, with 10 bases between. This CDR3 is 15 amino acids long. Germline CDR1 reads MNHNS; CDR2 reads SASEGT. The CDR3 protein is CASSEEGRASYEQYF. The CDR3 DNA sequence: TGTGCCAGCAGTGAAGAGGGCAGGGCCTCCTACGAGCAGTACTTC.

The chain employs TRBV5-8 and TRBJ1-4; 8 nucleotides line up with TRBD1. CDR3 length: 14 amino acids. Germline loops: CDR1 SGHTS, CDR2 YDEGEE. The ends lost 4 bases at V and 6 bases at J; junction bases unmatched: 5. The CDR3 DNA sequence: TGTGCCAGCAGCGGAGACAGGGGTGATGAAAAACTGTTTTTT. Encoded protein: CASSGDRGDEKLFF. Full variable domain (missing parts from reference TRBV5-8 and TRBJ1-4): EAGVTQSPTHLIKTRGQQATLRCSPISGHTSVYWYQQALGLGLQFLLWYDEGEERNRGNFPPRFSGRQFPNYSSELNVNALELEDSALYLCASSGDRGDEKLFFGSGTQLSVL.

This clone was observed once. This chain links TRBV5-6 with TRBJ2-7, with 9 bases that match TRBD1. The V gene's germline CDR1 is SGHDT and CDR2 YYEEEE. Trimming cost V 3 bases and J 4 bases; bases outside gene matches: 11. The CDR3 totals 16 residues. The CDR3 coding sequence is TGTGCCAGCAGCTCCACTCGGGACAGGGACCCTTACGAGCAGTACTTC. It yields the protein CASSSTRDRDPYEQYF.